These T cell receptor beta chains were read from a single sample in a study of OX40 agonist ivuxolimab in advanced cancers. Data came from immunoSEQ multiplex PCR; TCRdb stores just in-frame clones and leaves some out. Found here are some 15,000 clones, around 81% of them singletons; the top ten hold 9% to 15%. The sequenced sample was CD4+ or CD8+ T cells sorted from blood, obtained in a trial of the OX40 agonist ivuxolimab. The receptors were gathered from an adult with an advanced solid tumor such as melanoma, head and neck, liver or kidney cancer. Both conserved end residues are part of each CDR3. A D gene is named only where the DNA matches it firmly. Rows give clone size only sometimes, using once, few, many, or a class for an expanded clone.

d_call: TRBD1; j_call: TRBJ1-5; clone_size: .; v_call: TRBV6-5; cdr3_nt: TGTGCCAGCAGTTGGACAGGGTTTCATCAGCCCCAGCATTTT; cdr3_aa: CASSWTGFHQPQHF
d_call: .; j_call: TRBJ2-7; clone_size: once; v_call: TRBV28; cdr3_nt: TGTGCCAGCGGCGAGGGGGCCTACGAGCAGTACTTC; cdr3_aa: CASGEGAYEQYF
d_call: TRBD1; j_call: TRBJ1-2; clone_size: .; v_call: TRBV7-3; cdr3_nt: TGTGCCAGCAGCTTCTTGGGACAGAATGGCTACACCTTC; cdr3_aa: CASSFLGQNGYTF
d_call: .; j_call: TRBJ2-5; clone_size: once; v_call: TRBV7-9; cdr3_nt: TGTGCCAGCAGCTTGGCGGGGGAGACCCAGTACTTC; cdr3_aa: CASSLAGETQYF
d_call: .; j_call: TRBJ2-7; clone_size: .; v_call: TRBV7-9; cdr3_nt: TGTGCCAGCAGCTTCGGAAACTCCTACGAGCAGTACTTC; cdr3_aa: CASSFGNSYEQYF
d_call: TRBD1; j_call: TRBJ1-1; clone_size: .; v_call: TRBV7-6; cdr3_nt: TGTGCCAGCAGCTCGACAGGGGTGTTCATTGAAGCTTTCTTT; cdr3_aa: CASSSTGVFIEAFF
d_call: TRBD2; j_call: TRBJ2-7; clone_size: .; v_call: TRBV9; cdr3_nt: TGTGCCAGCAGCGTAGGCTCTAGCGGGAGTAACGAGCAGTACTTC; cdr3_aa: CASSVGSSGSNEQYF
d_call: .; j_call: TRBJ2-7; clone_size: .; v_call: TRBV4-1; cdr3_nt: TGCGCCAGCAGCCAAGAAGGGGCAAGCTACGAGCAGTACTTC; cdr3_aa: CASSQEGASYEQYF
d_call: .; j_call: TRBJ2-1; clone_size: .; v_call: TRBV7-1; cdr3_nt: TGTGCCAGCACCCCGGGGCCAGATTACAATGAGCAGTTCTTC; cdr3_aa: CASTPGPDYNEQFF
d_call: .; j_call: TRBJ2-1; clone_size: .; v_call: TRBV9; cdr3_nt: TGTGCCAGCAGCCCCCCAAGAGGGGTCAACAATGAGCAGTTCTTC; cdr3_aa: CASSPPRGVNNEQFF
d_call: .; j_call: TRBJ2-5; clone_size: .; v_call: TRBV27; cdr3_nt: TGTGCCAGCAGTTTATTTGGGGGACTGGAGACCCAGTACTTC; cdr3_aa: CASSLFGGLETQYF
d_call: .; j_call: TRBJ1-3; clone_size: .; v_call: TRBV6-5; cdr3_nt: TGTGCCAGCAGTTATACGGGGATTAGTGGAAACACCATATATTTT; cdr3_aa: CASSYTGISGNTIYF
d_call: .; j_call: TRBJ2-2; clone_size: few; v_call: TRBV10-2; cdr3_nt: TGCGCCAGTTTTGGGGGGCCAGCTCCCGGGGAGCTGTTTTTT; cdr3_aa: CASFGGPAPGELFF
d_call: TRBD1; j_call: TRBJ2-1; clone_size: .; v_call: TRBV27; cdr3_nt: TGTGCCAGCAGTTTAATACAGGGGGCGCATGAGCAGTTCTTC; cdr3_aa: CASSLIQGAHEQFF
d_call: TRBD2; j_call: TRBJ2-7; clone_size: .; v_call: TRBV28; cdr3_nt: TGTGCCAGCAGTTTGTTAGCGGGAATAGGGACCTACGAGCAGTACTTC; cdr3_aa: CASSLLAGIGTYEQYF
d_call: .; j_call: TRBJ2-7; clone_size: .; v_call: TRBV21-1; cdr3_nt: TGTGCCAGCAGCGACCGGGACGGGGCCTACGAGCAGTACTTC; cdr3_aa: CASSDRDGAYEQYF
d_call: TRBD1; j_call: TRBJ2-7; clone_size: .; v_call: TRBV4-2; cdr3_nt: TGTGCCAGCAGCCGGACAGGGGACGAGCAGTACTTC; cdr3_aa: CASSRTGDEQYF
d_call: .; j_call: TRBJ2-7; clone_size: .; v_call: TRBV6-1; cdr3_nt: TGTGCCAGCAGCGATGGGCACACCGCTTACGAGCAGTACTTC; cdr3_aa: CASSDGHTAYEQYF
d_call: TRBD1; j_call: TRBJ1-1; clone_size: .; v_call: TRBV28; cdr3_nt: TGTGCCAGCAGCCGGGACAGGGACGACACTGAAGCTTTCTTT; cdr3_aa: CASSRDRDDTEAFF
d_call: .; j_call: TRBJ1-2; clone_size: .; v_call: TRBV5-1; cdr3_nt: TGCGCCAGCAGCTTGAGTGGGGGAACCAACTATGGCTACACCTTC; cdr3_aa: CASSLSGGTNYGYTF
d_call: .; j_call: TRBJ2-3; clone_size: .; v_call: TRBV28; cdr3_nt: TGTGCCAGCTCCCGCTGGGTGGAGGAGATCACAGATACGCAGTATTTT; cdr3_aa: CASSRWVEEITDTQYF
d_call: .; j_call: TRBJ1-5; clone_size: .; v_call: TRBV5-4; cdr3_nt: TGTGCCAGCAGCCGGGCCCCCAATCAGCCCCAGCATTTT; cdr3_aa: CASSRAPNQPQHF
d_call: .; j_call: TRBJ1-4; clone_size: .; v_call: TRBV10-1; cdr3_nt: TGCGCCAGCAGTGAGACCGCCCGGGGAGGACTGTTTTTT; cdr3_aa: CASSETARGGLFF
d_call: .; j_call: TRBJ1-1; clone_size: .; v_call: TRBV11-2; cdr3_nt: TGTGCCAGCAGCTCAAGAGAGAACACTGAAGCTTTCTTT; cdr3_aa: CASSSRENTEAFF
d_call: .; j_call: TRBJ2-7; clone_size: .; v_call: TRBV15; cdr3_nt: TGTGCCACCAGCAGAGAGGATAGCCCTTCCTACGAGCAGTACTTC; cdr3_aa: CATSREDSPSYEQYF
d_call: TRBD2; j_call: TRBJ2-2; clone_size: .; v_call: TRBV11-2; cdr3_nt: TGTGCCAGCAGCTTAGCCGGGAGGGGTGACACCGGGGAGCTGTTTTTT; cdr3_aa: CASSLAGRGDTGELFF
d_call: .; j_call: TRBJ2-2; clone_size: .; v_call: TRBV4-2; cdr3_nt: TGTGCCAGCAGCGCCCCCCACGCGGGCATCGACACCGGGGAGCTGTTTTTT; cdr3_aa: CASSAPHAGIDTGELFF
d_call: .; j_call: TRBJ2-1; clone_size: .; v_call: TRBV9; cdr3_nt: TGTGCCAGCAGCGCCACATCGGGCTACAATGAGCAGTTCTTC; cdr3_aa: CASSATSGYNEQFF
d_call: TRBD2; j_call: TRBJ2-3; clone_size: .; v_call: TRBV27; cdr3_nt: TGTGCCAGCAGTTTTCAAGCGGGAGGGTCCCCAGATACGCAGTATTTT; cdr3_aa: CASSFQAGGSPDTQYF
d_call: TRBD2; j_call: TRBJ2-1; clone_size: .; v_call: TRBV7-9; cdr3_nt: TGTGCCAGCAGCGGGCGGGAGAAGAGAAATGAGCAGTTCTTC; cdr3_aa: CASSGREKRNEQFF
d_call: .; j_call: TRBJ1-1; clone_size: .; v_call: TRBV6-5; cdr3_nt: TGTGCCAGCTCCCCCTTGGGGAACTCAGAAGCTTTCTTT; cdr3_aa: CASSPLGNSEAFF
d_call: .; j_call: TRBJ1-1; clone_size: few; v_call: TRBV2; cdr3_nt: TGTGCCAGCAGTTCAGGGTTGAACACTGAAGCTTTCTTT; cdr3_aa: CASSSGLNTEAFF
d_call: .; j_call: TRBJ2-5; clone_size: .; v_call: TRBV27; cdr3_nt: TGTGCCAGCATCCCGGGACTAGGGGGCGGGACCCAGTACTTC; cdr3_aa: CASIPGLGGGTQYF
d_call: .; j_call: TRBJ2-7; clone_size: .; v_call: TRBV28; cdr3_nt: TGTGCCAGCAGTTTAGGAACAGCGCAGTACTTC; cdr3_aa: CASSLGTAQYF
d_call: .; j_call: TRBJ1-5; clone_size: .; v_call: TRBV19; cdr3_nt: TGTGCCAGTAGTATCTGGACGGGGGATCAGCCCCAGCATTTT; cdr3_aa: CASSIWTGDQPQHF
d_call: .; j_call: TRBJ1-4; clone_size: .; v_call: TRBV7-2; cdr3_nt: TGTGCCAGCAGCTTAAGAGGAGCAACTAATGAAAAACTGTTTTTT; cdr3_aa: CASSLRGATNEKLFF
d_call: .; j_call: TRBJ2-5; clone_size: .; v_call: TRBV7-6; cdr3_nt: TGTGCCAGCAGCTTAGAATGGGAGCCCCAAGAGACCCAGTACTTC; cdr3_aa: CASSLEWEPQETQYF
d_call: .; j_call: TRBJ1-1; clone_size: .; v_call: TRBV2; cdr3_nt: TGTGCCAGCAGTGAAGAATCGTGGTCGTACACTGAAGCTTTCTTT; cdr3_aa: CASSEESWSYTEAFF
d_call: TRBD2; j_call: TRBJ2-7; clone_size: .; v_call: TRBV4-2; cdr3_nt: TGTGCCAGCAGCCAGTTCCTAGCGGGAGGCTCCTACGAGCAGTACTTC; cdr3_aa: CASSQFLAGGSYEQYF
d_call: .; j_call: TRBJ2-1; clone_size: .; v_call: TRBV7-8; cdr3_nt: TGTGCCAGCAGCCTTAGAGGACCCCAAAGCTCCTACAATGAGCAGTTCTTC; cdr3_aa: CASSLRGPQSSYNEQFF
d_call: .; j_call: TRBJ2-2; clone_size: .; v_call: TRBV29-1; cdr3_nt: TGCAGCGTTGAACGGAACACCGGGGAGCTGTTTTTT; cdr3_aa: CSVERNTGELFF
d_call: TRBD2; j_call: TRBJ2-7; clone_size: .; v_call: TRBV19; cdr3_nt: TGTGCCAGTAGCCGACTAGCGGGAGACGAGCAGTACTTC; cdr3_aa: CASSRLAGDEQYF
d_call: .; j_call: TRBJ2-1; clone_size: .; v_call: TRBV6-5; cdr3_nt: TGTGCCAGCACCATTACTCCTGATGAGCAGTTCTTC; cdr3_aa: CASTITPDEQFF
d_call: .; j_call: TRBJ2-1; clone_size: .; v_call: TRBV13; cdr3_nt: TGTGCCAGCAGCTTAGCTAGGGGCAATGAGCAGTTCTTC; cdr3_aa: CASSLARGNEQFF
d_call: .; j_call: TRBJ2-7; clone_size: .; v_call: TRBV7-9; cdr3_nt: TGTGCCAGCAGTAACCGGGACCAGATTTACGAGCAGTACTTC; cdr3_aa: CASSNRDQIYEQYF
d_call: TRBD1; j_call: TRBJ1-1; clone_size: .; v_call: TRBV5-6; cdr3_nt: TGTGCCAGCAGCTCGATACAGGGGAAGGCTGAAGCTTTCTTT; cdr3_aa: CASSSIQGKAEAFF
d_call: .; j_call: TRBJ1-3; clone_size: .; v_call: TRBV6-6; cdr3_nt: TGTGCCAGCAGTTACTCAGGGGGAAACACCATATATTTT; cdr3_aa: CASSYSGGNTIYF
d_call: .; j_call: TRBJ2-7; clone_size: .; v_call: TRBV7-9; cdr3_nt: TGCGCCAGCAGCCCCCAGAATACAGGGTCCTACGAGCAGTACTTC; cdr3_aa: CASSPQNTGSYEQYF
d_call: .; j_call: TRBJ2-3; clone_size: .; v_call: TRBV2; cdr3_nt: TGTGCCAGCAGTGAGAGAACTGCTAGCACAGATACGCAGTATTTT; cdr3_aa: CASSERTASTDTQYF
d_call: .; j_call: TRBJ2-7; clone_size: few; v_call: TRBV4-2; cdr3_nt: TGTGCCAGCAGCTTAGTGGGGGATCTCTACGAGCAGTACTTC; cdr3_aa: CASSLVGDLYEQYF
d_call: TRBD1; j_call: TRBJ1-5; clone_size: .; v_call: TRBV10-3; cdr3_nt: TGTGCCACCGCCACAGGGGATAGCAATCAGCCCCAGCATTTT; cdr3_aa: CATATGDSNQPQHF
d_call: .; j_call: TRBJ2-4; clone_size: .; v_call: TRBV6-1; cdr3_nt: TGTGCCAGCACTGACAGAGCCAAAAACATTCAGTACTTC; cdr3_aa: CASTDRAKNIQYF
d_call: .; j_call: TRBJ2-7; clone_size: .; v_call: TRBV15; cdr3_nt: TGTGCCACCAGCAGAGAGGATAGCCCTTCCTACGAGCAGTACTTC; cdr3_aa: CATSREDSPSYEQYF
d_call: .; j_call: TRBJ2-7; clone_size: .; v_call: TRBV14; cdr3_nt: TGTGCCAGCAGCTTAAACAGTTTCTACGAGCAGTACTTC; cdr3_aa: CASSLNSFYEQYF